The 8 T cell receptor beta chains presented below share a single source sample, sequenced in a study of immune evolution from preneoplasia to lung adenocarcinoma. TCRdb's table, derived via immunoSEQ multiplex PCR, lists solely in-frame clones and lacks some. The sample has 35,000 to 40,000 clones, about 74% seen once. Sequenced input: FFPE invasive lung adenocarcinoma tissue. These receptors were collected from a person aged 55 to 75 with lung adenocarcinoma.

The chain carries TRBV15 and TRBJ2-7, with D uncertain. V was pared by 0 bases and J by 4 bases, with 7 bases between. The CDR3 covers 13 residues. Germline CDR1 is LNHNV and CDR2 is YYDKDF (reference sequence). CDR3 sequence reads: CATSRDQGYEQYF. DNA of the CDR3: TGTGCCACCAGCAGAGATCAAGGGTACGAGCAGTACTTC.

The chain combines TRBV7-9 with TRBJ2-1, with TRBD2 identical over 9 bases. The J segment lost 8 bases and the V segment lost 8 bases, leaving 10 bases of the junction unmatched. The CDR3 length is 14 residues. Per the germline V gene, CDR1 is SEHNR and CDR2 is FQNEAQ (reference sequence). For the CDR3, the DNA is TGTGCCAGCGGGGGGAGACTAGCGGTAGATGAGCAGTTCTTC. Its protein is CASGGRLAVDEQFF.

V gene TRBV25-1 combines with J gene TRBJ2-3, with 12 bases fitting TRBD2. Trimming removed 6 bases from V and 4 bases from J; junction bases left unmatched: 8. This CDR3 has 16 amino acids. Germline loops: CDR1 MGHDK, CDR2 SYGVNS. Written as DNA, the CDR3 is TGTGCCAGCAGGCCCCGAGCTAGCGGGAGGGCAGATACGCAGTATTTT. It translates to CASRPRASGRADTQYF.

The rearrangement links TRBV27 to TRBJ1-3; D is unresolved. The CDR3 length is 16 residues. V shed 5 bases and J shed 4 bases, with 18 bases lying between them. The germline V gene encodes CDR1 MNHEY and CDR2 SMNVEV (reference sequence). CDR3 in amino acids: CASSLESPGDGNTIYF. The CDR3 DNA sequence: TGTGCCAGCAGTCTCGAAAGCCCGGGAGACGGAAACACCATATATTTT.

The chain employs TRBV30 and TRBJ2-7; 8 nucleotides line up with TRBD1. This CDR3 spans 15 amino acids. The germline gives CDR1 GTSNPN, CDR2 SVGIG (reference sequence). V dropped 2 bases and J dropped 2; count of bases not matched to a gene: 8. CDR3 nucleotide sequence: TGTGCCTGGAGTAGGATGGACAGGGCTACCTACGAGCAGTACTTC. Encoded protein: CAWSRMDRATYEQYF.

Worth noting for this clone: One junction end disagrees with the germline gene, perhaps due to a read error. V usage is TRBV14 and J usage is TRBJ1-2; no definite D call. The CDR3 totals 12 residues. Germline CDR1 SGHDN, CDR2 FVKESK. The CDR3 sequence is CVSSQDSGGYTF. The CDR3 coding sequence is TGTGTCAGCAGCCAAGATTCGGGGGGCTACACCTTC.

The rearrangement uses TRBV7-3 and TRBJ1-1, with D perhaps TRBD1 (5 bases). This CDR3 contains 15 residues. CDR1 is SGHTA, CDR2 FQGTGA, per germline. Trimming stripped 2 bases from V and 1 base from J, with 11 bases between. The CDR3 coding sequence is TGTGCCAGCAGCTTATTCGGGGGAGGGAACACTGAAGCTTTCTTT. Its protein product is CASSLFGGGNTEAFF.

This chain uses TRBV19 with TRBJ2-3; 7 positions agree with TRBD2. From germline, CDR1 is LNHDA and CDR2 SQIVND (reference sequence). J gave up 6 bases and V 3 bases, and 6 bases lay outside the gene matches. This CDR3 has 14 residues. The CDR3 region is CASSMGREWDTQYF. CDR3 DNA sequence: TGTGCCAGTAGTATGGGGCGGGAGTGGGATACGCAGTATTTT.